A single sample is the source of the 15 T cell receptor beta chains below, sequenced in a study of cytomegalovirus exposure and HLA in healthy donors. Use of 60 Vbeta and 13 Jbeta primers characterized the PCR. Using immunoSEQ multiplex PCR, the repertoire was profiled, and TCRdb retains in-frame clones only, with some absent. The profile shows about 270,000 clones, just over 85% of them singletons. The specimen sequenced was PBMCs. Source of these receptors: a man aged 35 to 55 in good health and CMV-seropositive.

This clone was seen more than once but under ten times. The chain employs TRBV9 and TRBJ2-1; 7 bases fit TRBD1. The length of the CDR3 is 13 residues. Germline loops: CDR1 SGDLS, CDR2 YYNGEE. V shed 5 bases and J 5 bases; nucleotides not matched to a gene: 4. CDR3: CASRGTADNEQFF. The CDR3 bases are TGTGCCAGCAGGGGGACAGCGGACAATGAGCAGTTCTTC.

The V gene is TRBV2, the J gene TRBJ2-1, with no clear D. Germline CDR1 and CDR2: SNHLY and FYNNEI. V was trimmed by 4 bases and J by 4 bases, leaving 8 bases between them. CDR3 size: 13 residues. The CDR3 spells CASSAQVYNEQFF. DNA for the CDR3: TGTGCCAGCAGTGCGCAGGTGTACAATGAGCAGTTCTTC.

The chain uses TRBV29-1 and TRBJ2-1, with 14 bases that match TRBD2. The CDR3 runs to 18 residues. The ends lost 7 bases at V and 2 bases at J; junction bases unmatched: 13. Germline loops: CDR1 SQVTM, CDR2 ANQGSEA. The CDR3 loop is CSATPGTSGSGPYNEQFF. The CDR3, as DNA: TGCAGCGCTACACCAGGGACTAGCGGGAGCGGCCCCTACAATGAGCAGTTCTTC.

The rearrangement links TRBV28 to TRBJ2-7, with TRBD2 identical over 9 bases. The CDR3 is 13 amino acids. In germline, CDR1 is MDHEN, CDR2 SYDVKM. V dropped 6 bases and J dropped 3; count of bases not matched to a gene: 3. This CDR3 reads CASRSGGIYEQYF. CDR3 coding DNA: TGTGCCAGCAGAAGCGGGGGGATCTACGAGCAGTACTTC.

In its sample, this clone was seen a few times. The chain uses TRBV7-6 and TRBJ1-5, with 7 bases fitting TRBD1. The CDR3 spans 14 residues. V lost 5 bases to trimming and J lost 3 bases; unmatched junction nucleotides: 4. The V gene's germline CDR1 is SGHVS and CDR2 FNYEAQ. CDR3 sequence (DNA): TGTGCCAGCAGCCTGACAGGGCTCAATCAGCCCCAGCATTTT. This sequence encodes CASSLTGLNQPQHF.

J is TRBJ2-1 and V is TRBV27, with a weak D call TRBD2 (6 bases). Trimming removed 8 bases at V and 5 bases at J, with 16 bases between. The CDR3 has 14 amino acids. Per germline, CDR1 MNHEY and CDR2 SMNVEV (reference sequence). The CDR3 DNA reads TGTGCCAGCGGTGAAGGTCTAGCGCACAATGAGCAGTTCTTC. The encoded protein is CASGEGLAHNEQFF.

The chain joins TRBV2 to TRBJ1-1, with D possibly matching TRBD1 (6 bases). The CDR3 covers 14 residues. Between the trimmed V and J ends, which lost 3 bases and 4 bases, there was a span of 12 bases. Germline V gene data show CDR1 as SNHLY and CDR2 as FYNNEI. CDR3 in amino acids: CASSEGGAVTEAFF. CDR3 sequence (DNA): TGTGCCAGCAGTGAGGGGGGGGCGGTCACTGAAGCTTTCTTT.

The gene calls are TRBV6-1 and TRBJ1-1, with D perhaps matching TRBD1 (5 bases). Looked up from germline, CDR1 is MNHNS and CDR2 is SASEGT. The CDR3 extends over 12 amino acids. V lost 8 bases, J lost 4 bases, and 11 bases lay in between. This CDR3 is CASGYRSTEAFF. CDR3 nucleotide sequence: TGTGCCAGCGGGTACAGGAGCACTGAAGCTTTCTTT.

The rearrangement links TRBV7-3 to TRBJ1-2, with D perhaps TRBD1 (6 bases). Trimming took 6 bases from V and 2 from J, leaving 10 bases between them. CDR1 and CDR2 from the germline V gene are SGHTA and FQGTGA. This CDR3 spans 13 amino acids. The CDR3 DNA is TGTGCCAGCAGTCAGGGGCCCAACTATGGCTACACCTTC. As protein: CASSQGPNYGYTF. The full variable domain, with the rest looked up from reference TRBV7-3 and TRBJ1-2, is GAGVSQTPSNKVTEKGKYVELRCDPISGHTALYWYRQSLGQGPEFLIYFQGTGAADDSGLPNDRFFAVRPEGSVSTLKIQRTERGDSAVYLCASSQGPNYGYTFGSGTRLTVV.

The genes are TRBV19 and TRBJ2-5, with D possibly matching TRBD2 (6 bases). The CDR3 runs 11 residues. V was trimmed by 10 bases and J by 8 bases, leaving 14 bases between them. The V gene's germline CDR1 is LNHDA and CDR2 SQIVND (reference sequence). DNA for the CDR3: TGTGCCACTAAAGGAGGGATTACCCAGTACTTC. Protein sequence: CATKGGITQYF.

CDR3 in amino acids: CASSSSSAGFNEQFF. The CDR3 DNA reads as TGTGCCAGCAGCTCCTCCTCAGCCGGGTTTAATGAGCAGTTCTTC. This sequence joins TRBV7-9 and TRBJ2-1; no clear D. The germline V gene encodes CDR1 SEHNR and CDR2 FQNEAQ (reference sequence). The CDR3 loop spans 15 amino acids. Trimming stripped 4 bases from V and 7 bases from J, with 17 bases between.

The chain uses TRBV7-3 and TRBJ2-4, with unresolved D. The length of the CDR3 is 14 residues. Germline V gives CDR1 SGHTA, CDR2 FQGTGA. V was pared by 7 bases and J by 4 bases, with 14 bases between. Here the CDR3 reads CASMPETEKNIQYF. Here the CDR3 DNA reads TGTGCCAGCATGCCCGAGACGGAGAAAAACATTCAGTACTTC.

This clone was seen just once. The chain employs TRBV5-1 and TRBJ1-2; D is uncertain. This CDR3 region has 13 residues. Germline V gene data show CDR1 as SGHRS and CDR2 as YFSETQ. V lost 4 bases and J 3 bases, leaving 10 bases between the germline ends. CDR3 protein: CASSLAQDYGYTF. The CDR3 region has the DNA TGCGCCAGCAGCCTGGCCCAGGACTATGGCTACACCTTC.

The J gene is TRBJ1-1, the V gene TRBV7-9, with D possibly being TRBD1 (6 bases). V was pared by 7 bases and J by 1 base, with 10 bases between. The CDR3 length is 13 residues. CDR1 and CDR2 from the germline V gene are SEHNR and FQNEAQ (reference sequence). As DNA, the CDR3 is TGTGCCAGCAATTCGGGACAGAACACTGAAGCTTTCTTT. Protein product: CASNSGQNTEAFF.

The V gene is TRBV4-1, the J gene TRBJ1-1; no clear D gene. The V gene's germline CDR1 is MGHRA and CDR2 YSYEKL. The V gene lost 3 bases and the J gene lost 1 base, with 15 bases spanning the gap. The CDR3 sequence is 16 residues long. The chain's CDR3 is CASSQPLRLSNTEAFF. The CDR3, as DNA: TGCGCCAGCAGCCAGCCTCTCAGACTTTCGAACACTGAAGCTTTCTTT.